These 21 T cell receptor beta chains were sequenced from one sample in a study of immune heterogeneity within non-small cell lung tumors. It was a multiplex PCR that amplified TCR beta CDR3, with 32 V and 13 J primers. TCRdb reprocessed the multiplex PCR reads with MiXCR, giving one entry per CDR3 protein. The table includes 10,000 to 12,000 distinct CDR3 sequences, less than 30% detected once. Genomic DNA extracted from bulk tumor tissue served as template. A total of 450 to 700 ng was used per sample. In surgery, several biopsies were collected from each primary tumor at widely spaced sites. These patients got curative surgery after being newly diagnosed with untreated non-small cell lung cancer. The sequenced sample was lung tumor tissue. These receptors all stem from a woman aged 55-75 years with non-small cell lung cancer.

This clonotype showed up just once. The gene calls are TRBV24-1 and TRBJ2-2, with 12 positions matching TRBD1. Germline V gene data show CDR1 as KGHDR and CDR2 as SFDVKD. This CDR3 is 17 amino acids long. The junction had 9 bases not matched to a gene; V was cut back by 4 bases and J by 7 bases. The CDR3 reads CATSEPGDRGRIGELFF. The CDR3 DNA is TGTGCCACCAGTGAGCCCGGGGACAGGGGGCGGATCGGGGAGCTGTTTTTT.

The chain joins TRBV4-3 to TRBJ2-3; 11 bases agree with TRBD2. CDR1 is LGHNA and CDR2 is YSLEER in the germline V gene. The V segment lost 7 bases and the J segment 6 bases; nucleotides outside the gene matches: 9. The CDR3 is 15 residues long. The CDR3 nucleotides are TGCGCCAGCATCCATAGCGGGAGGGCCGCGGATACGCAGTATTTT. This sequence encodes CASIHSGRAADTQYF.

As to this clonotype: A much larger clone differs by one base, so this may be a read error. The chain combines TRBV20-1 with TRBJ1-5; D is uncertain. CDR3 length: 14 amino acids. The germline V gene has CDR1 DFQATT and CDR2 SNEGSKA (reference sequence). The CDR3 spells CSARRADSNQPKHF. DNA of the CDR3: TGCAGTGCTAGAAGGGCGGATAGCAATCAGCCCAAGCATTTT.

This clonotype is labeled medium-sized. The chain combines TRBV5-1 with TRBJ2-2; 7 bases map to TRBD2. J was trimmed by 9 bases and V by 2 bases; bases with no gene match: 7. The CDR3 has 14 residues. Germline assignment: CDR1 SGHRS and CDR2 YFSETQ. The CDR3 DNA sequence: TGCGCCAGCAGCTTCGAGCGGGATGGTCGGGAGCTGTTTTTT. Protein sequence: CASSFERDGRELFF.

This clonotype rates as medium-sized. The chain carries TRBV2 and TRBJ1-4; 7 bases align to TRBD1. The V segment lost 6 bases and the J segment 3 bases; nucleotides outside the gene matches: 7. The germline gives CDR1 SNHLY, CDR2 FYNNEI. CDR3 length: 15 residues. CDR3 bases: TGTGCCAGCAGGGAGATGACAGGGTCTAATGAAAAACTGTTTTTT. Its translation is CASREMTGSNEKLFF. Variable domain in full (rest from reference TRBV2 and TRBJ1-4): EPEVTQTPSHQVTQMGQEVILRCVPISNHLYFYWYRQILGQKVEFLVSFYNNEISEKSEIFDDQFSVERPDGSNFTLKIRSTKLEDSAMYFCASREMTGSNEKLFFGSGTQLSVL.

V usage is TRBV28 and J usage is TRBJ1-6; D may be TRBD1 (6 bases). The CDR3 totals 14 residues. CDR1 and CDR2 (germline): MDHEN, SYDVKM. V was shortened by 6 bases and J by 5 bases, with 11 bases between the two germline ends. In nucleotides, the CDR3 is TGTGCCAGCAGGACGGGACACAATAATTCACCCCTCCACTTT. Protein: CASRTGHNNSPLHF.

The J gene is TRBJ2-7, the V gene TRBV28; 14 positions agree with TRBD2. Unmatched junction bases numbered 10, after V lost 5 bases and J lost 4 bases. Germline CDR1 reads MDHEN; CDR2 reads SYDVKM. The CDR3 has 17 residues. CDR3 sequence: CASSAGLAGDRMYEQYF. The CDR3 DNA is TGTGCCAGCAGTGCGGGACTAGCGGGAGACCGGATGTACGAGCAGTACTTC.

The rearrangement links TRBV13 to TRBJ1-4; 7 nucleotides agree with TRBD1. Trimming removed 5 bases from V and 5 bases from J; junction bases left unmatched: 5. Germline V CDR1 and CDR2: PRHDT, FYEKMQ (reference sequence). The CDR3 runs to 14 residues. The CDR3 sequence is CASSPRGPNEKLFF. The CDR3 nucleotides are TGTGCCAGCAGCCCGAGGGGGCCCAATGAAAAACTGTTTTTT.

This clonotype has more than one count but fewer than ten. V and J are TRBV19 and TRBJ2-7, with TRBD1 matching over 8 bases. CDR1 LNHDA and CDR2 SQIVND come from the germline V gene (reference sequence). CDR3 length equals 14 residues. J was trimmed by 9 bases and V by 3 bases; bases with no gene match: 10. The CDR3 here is CASSIRTGSPGQYF. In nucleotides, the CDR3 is TGTGCCAGTAGTATTCGGACAGGGAGCCCCGGGCAGTACTTC. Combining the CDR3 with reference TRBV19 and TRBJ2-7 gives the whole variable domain DGGITQSPKYLFRKEGQNVTLSCEQNLNHDAMYWYRQDPGQGLRLIYYSQIVNDFQKGDIAEGYSVSREKKESFPLTVTSAQKNPTAFYLCASSIRTGSPGQYFGPGTRLTVT.

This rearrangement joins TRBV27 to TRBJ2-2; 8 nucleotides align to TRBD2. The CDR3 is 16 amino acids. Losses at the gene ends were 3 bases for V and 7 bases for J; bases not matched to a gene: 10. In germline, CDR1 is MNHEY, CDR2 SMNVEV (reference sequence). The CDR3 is CASSFQAGVGNGELFF. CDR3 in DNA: TGTGCCAGCAGTTTCCAAGCGGGAGTTGGTAACGGGGAGCTGTTTTTT.

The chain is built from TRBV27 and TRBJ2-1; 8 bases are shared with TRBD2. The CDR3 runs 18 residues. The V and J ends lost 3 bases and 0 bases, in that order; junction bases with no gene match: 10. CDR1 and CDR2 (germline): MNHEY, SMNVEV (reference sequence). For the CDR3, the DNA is TGTGCCAGCAGTTTTGGATTAAGCGGGAGTTACTCCTACAATGAGCAGTTCTTC. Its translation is CASSFGLSGSYSYNEQFF.

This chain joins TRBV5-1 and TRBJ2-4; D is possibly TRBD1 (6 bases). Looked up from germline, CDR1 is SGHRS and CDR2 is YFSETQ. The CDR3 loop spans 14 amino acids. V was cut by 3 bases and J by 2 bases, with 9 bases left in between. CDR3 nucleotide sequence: TGCGCCAGCAGCTCACAGGGTTCCAAAAACATTCAGTACTTC. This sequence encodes CASSSQGSKNIQYF.

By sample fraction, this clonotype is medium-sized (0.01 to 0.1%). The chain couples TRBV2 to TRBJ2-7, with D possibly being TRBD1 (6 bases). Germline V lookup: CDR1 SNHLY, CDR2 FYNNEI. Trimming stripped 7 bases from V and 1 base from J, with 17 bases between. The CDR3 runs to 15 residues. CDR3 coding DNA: TGTGCCAGCAAATGGGGCAGGGGACATTCCTACGAGCAGTACTTC. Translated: CASKWGRGHSYEQYF. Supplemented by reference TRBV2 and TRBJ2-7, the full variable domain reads EPEVTQTPSHQVTQMGQEVILRCVPISNHLYFYWYRQILGQKVEFLVSFYNNEISEKSEIFDDQFSVERPDGSNFTLKIRSTKLEDSAMYFCASKWGRGHSYEQYFGPGTRLTVT.

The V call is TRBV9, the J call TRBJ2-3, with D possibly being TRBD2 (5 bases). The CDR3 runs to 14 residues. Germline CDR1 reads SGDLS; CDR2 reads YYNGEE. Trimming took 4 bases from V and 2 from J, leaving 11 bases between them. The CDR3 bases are TGTGCCAGCAGCCCCGCCGGGGACACAGATACGCAGTATTTT. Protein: CASSPAGDTDTQYF.

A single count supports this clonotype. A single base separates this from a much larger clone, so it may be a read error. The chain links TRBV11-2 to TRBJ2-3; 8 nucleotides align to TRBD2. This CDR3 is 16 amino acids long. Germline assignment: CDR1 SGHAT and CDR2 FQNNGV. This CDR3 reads CASSSEGAGVTDTRYF. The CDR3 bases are TGTGCCAGCAGCTCAGAGGGAGCGGGAGTCACAGATACGCGGTATTTT.

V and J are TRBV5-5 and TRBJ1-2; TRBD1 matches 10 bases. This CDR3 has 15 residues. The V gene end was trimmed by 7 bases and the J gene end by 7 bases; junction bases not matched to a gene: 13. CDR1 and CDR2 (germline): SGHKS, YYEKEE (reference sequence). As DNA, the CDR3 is TGTGCCAGCGGTTTAAGCGGACAGGGGGGTGGTGGCTACACCTTC. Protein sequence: CASGLSGQGGGGYTF. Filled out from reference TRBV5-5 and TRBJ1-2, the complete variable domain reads DAGVTQSPTHLIKTRGQQVTLRCSPISGHKSVSWYQQVLGQGPQFIFQYYEKEERGRGNFPDRFSARQFPNYSSELNVNALLLGDSALYLCASGLSGQGGGGYTFGSGTRLTVV.

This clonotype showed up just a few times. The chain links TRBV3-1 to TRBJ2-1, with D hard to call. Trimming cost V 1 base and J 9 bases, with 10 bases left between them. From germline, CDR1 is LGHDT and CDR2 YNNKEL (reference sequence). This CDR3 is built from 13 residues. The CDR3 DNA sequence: TGTGCCAGCAGCCAAGGGAGTAAGGCTGAGCAGTTCTTC. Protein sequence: CASSQGSKAEQFF.

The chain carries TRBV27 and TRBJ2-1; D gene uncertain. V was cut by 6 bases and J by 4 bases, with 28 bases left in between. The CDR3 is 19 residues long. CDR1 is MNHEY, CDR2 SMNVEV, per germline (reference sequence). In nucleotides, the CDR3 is TGTGCCAGCAGCATCTCCAACCACCGTAGTAACAGAAATTACAATGAGCAGTTCTTC. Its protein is CASSISNHRSNRNYNEQFF.

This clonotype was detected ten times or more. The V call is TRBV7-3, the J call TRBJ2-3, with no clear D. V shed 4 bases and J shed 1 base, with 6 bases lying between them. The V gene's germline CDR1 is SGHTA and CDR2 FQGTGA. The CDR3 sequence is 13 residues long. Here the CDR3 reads CASSSIGTDTQYF. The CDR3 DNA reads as TGTGCCAGCAGCTCGATCGGCACAGATACGCAGTATTTT.

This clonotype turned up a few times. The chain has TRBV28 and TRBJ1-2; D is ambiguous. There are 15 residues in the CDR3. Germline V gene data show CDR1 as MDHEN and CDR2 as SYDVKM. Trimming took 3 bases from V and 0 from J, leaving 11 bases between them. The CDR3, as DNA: TGTGCCAGCAGTTTGCCTCGACAAGCTAACTATGGCTACACCTTC. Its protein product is CASSLPRQANYGYTF.

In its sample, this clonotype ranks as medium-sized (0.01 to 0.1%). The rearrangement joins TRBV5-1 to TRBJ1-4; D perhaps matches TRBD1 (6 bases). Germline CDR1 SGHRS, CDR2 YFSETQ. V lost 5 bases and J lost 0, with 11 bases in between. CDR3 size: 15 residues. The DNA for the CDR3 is TGCGCCAGCAGTTCAGGGGCTGCAACTAATGAAAAACTGTTTTTT. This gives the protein CASSSGAATNEKLFF.